These 3 T cell receptor beta chains originate from one sample sequenced in a study of cytomegalovirus exposure and HLA in healthy donors (TCRdb year 2017). The library relied on the immunoSEQ multiplex PCR assay. For the multiplex PCR, a mixture combining 60 forward primers for TCR Vbeta segments and 13 reverse primers for TCR Jbeta segments was used. Held by TCRdb, this immuneACCESS table contains in-frame sequences only and omits some clones. Under half of the omission traces to an unresolved V gene where checked; the cause of the rest is unknown. The table for this sample lists 150,000 or so clones. Under 2.5% of the sample is in the top ten clones. Sequenced sample: PBMCs. These receptors originate from a man in his thirties or forties in good health and CMV-seronegative.

The CDR3 loop reads CASSFGTSETYEQYF. CDR3 sequence (DNA): TGTGCCAGCAGCTTTGGGACTAGCGAAACCTACGAGCAGTACTTC. This sequence joins TRBV5-4 and TRBJ2-7, with TRBD2 matching over 10 bases. Germline CDR1 reads SGHNT; CDR2 reads YYREEE (reference sequence). This CDR3 has 15 residues. V was clipped by 2 bases and J by 2 bases; unmatched bases: 4. Filled out from reference TRBV5-4 and TRBJ2-7, the complete variable domain reads ETGVTQSPTHLIKTRGQQVTLRCSSQSGHNTVSWYQQALGQGPQFIFQYYREEENGRGNFPPRFSGLQFPNYSSELNVNALELDDSALYLCASSFGTSETYEQYFGPGTRLTVT.

The rearrangement uses TRBV4-3 and TRBJ2-1; perhaps TRBD1 as D (5 bases). Per the germline V gene, CDR1 is LGHNA and CDR2 is YSLEER. This CDR3 spans 14 amino acids. Deletions cut 0 bases from V and 5 bases from J, with 8 bases between. For the CDR3, the DNA is TGCGCCAGCAGCCAAGATCGCAGGGACAATGAGCAGTTCTTC. Translating gives CASSQDRRDNEQFF.

V and J are TRBV6-4 and TRBJ2-3, with 10 positions matching TRBD2. In germline, CDR1 is MRHNA, CDR2 SNTAGT. The CDR3 is made up of 16 amino acids. V shed 7 bases, J shed 4 bases, and the junction held 11 bases outside the gene matches. The CDR3 sequence: CASKREGRGHPDTQYF. CDR3 DNA sequence: TGTGCCAGCAAGCGGGAGGGCCGAGGGCACCCAGATACGCAGTATTTT.